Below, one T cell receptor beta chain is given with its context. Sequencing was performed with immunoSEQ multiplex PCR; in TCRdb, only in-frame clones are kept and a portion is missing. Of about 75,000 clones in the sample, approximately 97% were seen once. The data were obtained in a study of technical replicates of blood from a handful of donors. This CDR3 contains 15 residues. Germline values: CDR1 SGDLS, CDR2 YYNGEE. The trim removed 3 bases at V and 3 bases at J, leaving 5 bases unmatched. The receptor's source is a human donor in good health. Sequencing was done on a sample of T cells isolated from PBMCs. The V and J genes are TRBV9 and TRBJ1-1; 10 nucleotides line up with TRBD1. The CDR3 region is CASSARQGAHTEAFF. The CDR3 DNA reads TGTGCCAGCAGCGCGCGACAGGGGGCCCACACTGAAGCTTTCTTT.